This passage covers 21 T cell receptor beta chains from one sample sequenced in a study of blood T cell repertoires in COVID-19. The assay was immunoSEQ multiplex PCR, and TCRdb's table has in-frame clones only and misses some. This sample has 75,000 to 100,000 clones, with around 85% found just once. Source material: peripheral blood. The receptors derive from a woman older than 75 with acute or convalescent COVID-19.

The rearrangement uses TRBV28 and TRBJ1-2, with 9 nucleotides matching TRBD1. Germline V gives CDR1 MDHEN, CDR2 SYDVKM. The V segment lost 6 bases and the J segment 8 bases; nucleotides outside the gene matches: 7. The CDR3 has 13 amino acids. The CDR3 spells CASRTGTGYGYTF. In DNA form, the CDR3 reads TGTGCCAGCAGAACCGGGACAGGGTACGGCTACACCTTC.

This clone occurred once. J is TRBJ2-3 and V is TRBV19, with 7 bases fitting TRBD2. The CDR3 totals 14 residues. Germline V gene lookup returns CDR1 LNHDA and CDR2 SQIVND (reference sequence). The ends lost 6 bases at V and 2 bases at J; junction bases unmatched: 5. In DNA, the CDR3 is TGTGCCAGTAGGCCCGGGACTACCACAGATACGCAGTATTTT. It is translated as CASRPGTTTDTQYF.

The gene calls are TRBV7-2 and TRBJ2-5, with 8 positions matching TRBD2. The germline V gene has CDR1 SGHTA and CDR2 FQGNSA. V dropped 3 bases and J dropped 5; count of bases not matched to a gene: 11. The CDR3 is 16 amino acids. This CDR3 reads CASSLRPRGGSETQYF. The DNA for the CDR3 is TGTGCCAGCAGCTTGAGGCCACGGGGGGGCTCTGAGACCCAGTACTTC.

The chain employs TRBV21-1 and TRBJ2-7; the DNA was not used to check the table's D call, TRBD1. TRBV21-1 is labeled a pseudogene. The CDR3 contains 14 residues. The DNA for the CDR3 is TGTGCCAGCAAAGGACAGGGGAGCTCCTACGAGCAGTACGTC. As protein: CASKGQGSSYEQYV.

Regarding this clone: Other DNA sequences in this specimen translate into the identical CDR3. The chain is built from TRBV5-4 and TRBJ1-6; D is possibly TRBD1 (5 bases). The CDR3 contains 16 residues. The germline V gene encodes CDR1 SGHNT and CDR2 YYREEE (reference sequence). V was pared by 0 bases and J by 1 base, with 8 bases between. Here the CDR3 DNA reads TGTGCCAGCAGCTTGGCGGGGGGATCCTATAATTCACCCCTCCACTTT. This codes for CASSLAGGSYNSPLHF.

This clone was detected a few times. The J gene is TRBJ2-7, the V gene TRBV2; no definite D call. V was clipped by 2 bases and J by 6 bases, with 8 bases between them. The CDR3 is 12 amino acids. Germline CDR1 and CDR2: SNHLY and FYNNEI. The CDR3: CASSEQAAEQYV. For the CDR3, the DNA is TGTGCCAGCAGTGAACAGGCCGCCGAGCAGTACGTC.

The chain's CDR3 is CASRADRLTYGYTF. DNA of the CDR3: TGTGCCAGCAGGGCGGACAGACTCACTTATGGCTACACCTTC. V gene TRBV7-2 combines with J gene TRBJ1-2, with D perhaps TRBD1 (6 bases). Trimming removed 6 bases from V and 5 bases from J, with 16 bases in between. The CDR3 is 14 amino acids. The germline V gene encodes CDR1 SGHTA and CDR2 FQGNSA.

This clone was detected only a few times. The chain uses TRBV6-6 and TRBJ1-2; D perhaps matches TRBD1 (6 bases). CDR1 and CDR2 (germline): MNHNY, SVGAGI (reference sequence). Trimming cost V 5 bases and J 0 bases, with 16 bases left between them. The CDR3 has 16 residues. The CDR3 sequence is CASSSYETGSNYGYTF. The CDR3 DNA reads as TGTGCCAGCAGTAGTTACGAGACAGGTTCTAACTATGGCTACACCTTC.

The chain is built from TRBV6-5 and TRBJ1-1; D call uncertain. The CDR3 totals 13 residues. Trimming removed 1 base from V and 5 bases from J, with 8 bases in between. CDR1 and CDR2 from the germline V gene are MNHEY and SVGAGI. CDR3: CASSYFGETEAFF. CDR3 nucleotides: TGTGCCAGCAGTTACTTCGGGGAGACTGAAGCTTTCTTT.

V and J are TRBV10-3 and TRBJ1-1; 10 nucleotides align to TRBD1. CDR1 is ENHRY and CDR2 is SYGVKD in the germline V gene. The CDR3 is 17 residues long. The V segment lost 10 bases and the J segment 1 base; nucleotides outside the gene matches: 15. The CDR3 DNA follows: TGTGCCACCTACACAATACCGGGACAGGGGCAGAACACTGAAGCTTTCTTT. Protein: CATYTIPGQGQNTEAFF.

The rearrangement joins TRBV28 to TRBJ1-1, with no clear D. Germline CDR1 MDHEN, CDR2 SYDVKM. This CDR3 has 18 residues. Trimming cost V 4 bases and J 0 bases, with 21 bases left between them. CDR3 coding DNA: TGTGCCAGCAGTTACCTAGGTTGGGGAGATTCCATGAACACTGAAGCTTTCTTT. Protein sequence: CASSYLGWGDSMNTEAFF.

In this sample, this clone turned up a few times. The chain employs TRBV29-1 and TRBJ1-1, with D perhaps TRBD1 (5 bases). Germline loops: CDR1 SQVTM, CDR2 ANQGSEA. Trimming took 3 bases from V and 6 from J, leaving 11 bases between them. The CDR3 contains 12 residues. As DNA, the CDR3 is TGCAGCGTTGACCTCGGGGGAGCTGAAGCTTTCTTT. This sequence encodes CSVDLGGAEAFF.

This clone is termed medium-sized. V is TRBV7-8 and J is TRBJ1-2; weak D call: TRBD1 (5 bases). The germline CDR1 and CDR2 sequences are SGHVS and FQNEAQ. With 0 bases removed from V and 3 bases from J, the gap between germline ends came to 14 bases. This CDR3 contains 16 residues. In DNA, the CDR3 is TGTGCCAGCAGCTTAGCCGGGGGGGGAGGTGACTATGGCTACACCTTC. It translates to CASSLAGGGGDYGYTF. Combining the CDR3 with reference TRBV7-8 and TRBJ1-2 gives the whole variable domain GAGVSQSPRYKVAKRGQDVALRCDPISGHVSLFWYQQALGQGPEFLTYFQNEAQLDKSGLPSDRFFAERPEGSVSTLKIQRTQQEDSAVYLCASSLAGGGGDYGYTFGSGTRLTVV.

The chain joins TRBV28 to TRBJ1-2; 8 bases agree with TRBD1. J gave up 1 base and V 6 bases, and 4 bases lay outside the gene matches. This CDR3 region has 14 residues. Germline-derived CDR1 and CDR2 are MDHEN and SYDVKM. For the CDR3, the DNA is TGTGCCAGCAGGGCGACAGGGGATAACTATGGCTACACCTTC. Translated, it gives CASRATGDNYGYTF.

J is TRBJ1-4 and V is TRBV6-6, with D tentatively TRBD1 (6 bases). The germline V gene has CDR1 MNHNY and CDR2 SVGAGI (reference sequence). The ends were cut back, 5 bases at V and 4 bases at J, with 11 bases in the middle. This CDR3 has 14 amino acids. This chain's CDR3 is CASSQGGINEKLFF. For the CDR3, the DNA is TGTGCCAGCAGTCAAGGGGGAATTAATGAAAAACTGTTTTTT.

The rearrangement links TRBV5-1 to TRBJ2-5; 9 bases map to TRBD1. V lost 8 bases to trimming and J lost 2 bases; unmatched junction nucleotides: 7. Germline assignment: CDR1 SGHRS and CDR2 YFSETQ. CDR3 length equals 14 residues. CDR3 nucleotide sequence: TGCGCCAGTTACAGGGGGCTGGATCAAGAGACCCAGTACTTC. The encoded protein is CASYRGLDQETQYF.

The chain uses TRBV9 and TRBJ2-2; 7 nucleotides line up with TRBD2. From germline, CDR1 is SGDLS and CDR2 YYNGEE. V gave up 5 bases and J gave up 4 bases; unmatched junction bases: 5. The CDR3 loop spans 14 amino acids. The CDR3 sequence: CASRTSPRTGELFF. The DNA of the CDR3 is TGTGCCAGCAGGACTAGCCCTCGCACCGGGGAGCTGTTTTTT.

The gene calls are TRBV6-2 or TRBV6-3 and TRBJ1-2; 7 bases map to TRBD1. Trimming at V came to 4 bases and at J to 8 bases, leaving 16 bases not matched to a gene. Germline V gives CDR1 MNHEY, CDR2 SVGEGT. This CDR3 has 16 residues. The CDR3 region has the DNA TGTGCCAGCAGTTCGACCCATGGACAGGCCCGTACGGGCTACACCTTC. It encodes CASSSTHGQARTGYTF.

This clone turned up a few times. The J gene is TRBJ1-1, the V gene TRBV6-2 or TRBV6-3; D possibly corresponds to TRBD1 (6 bases). Germline V gene sequence: CDR1 MNHEY, CDR2 SVGEGT. The CDR3 contains 14 residues. Deletions cut 5 bases from V and 3 bases from J, with 13 bases between. This CDR3 reads CASSTRTAHTEAFF. The CDR3 DNA is TGTGCCAGCAGTACTAGGACAGCCCACACTGAAGCTTTCTTT.

The V call is TRBV14, the J call TRBJ1-2; D is uncertain. The CDR3 contains 13 residues. Germline CDR1 SGHDN, CDR2 FVKESK. The germline V and J ends were trimmed by 4 bases and 2 bases, with 8 bases remaining between them. CDR3 loop: CASSPGLNYGYTF. CDR3 coding DNA: TGTGCCAGCAGCCCCGGACTGAACTATGGCTACACCTTC.

The V gene is TRBV20-1, the J gene TRBJ1-2; D uncertain. Germline CDR1 and CDR2: DFQATT and SNEGSKA (reference sequence). The germline V and J ends were trimmed by 3 bases and 5 bases, with 19 bases remaining between them. CDR3 length: 15 residues. CDR3 coding DNA: TGCAGTGCTAGTGTCACCGGGAGTGGGATGTATGGCTACACCTTC. This codes for CSASVTGSGMYGYTF.